This TCR beta chain is from a study of Graves' ophthalmopathy and Graves' hyperthyroidism. Amplification targeted the TCR beta CDR3 regions, with RNA transcripts as the source material. Second-round multiplex PCR came after a first-round RT-PCR that employed HTBI primers. Using its own MiXCR run on the multiplex PCR reads, TCRdb lists one record per CDR3 protein. Of under 350,000 distinct CDR3 sequences listed, about a sixth are singletons. CDR1 ENHRY and CDR2 SYGVKD come from the germline V gene. CDR3 size: 15 residues. V was pared by 2 bases and J by 0 bases, with 7 bases between. This clonotype was counted ten times or more.

The rearrangement links TRBV10-3 to TRBJ2-2; possibly TRBD1 for D (6 bases). Sequencing used peripheral blood. The TCR originated in an adult man with Graves' ophthalmopathy. CDR3: CAISEGTTNTGELFF. In DNA form, the CDR3 reads TGTGCCATCAGTGAGGGGACAACGAACACCGGGGAGCTGTTTTTT.